Below are 3 T cell receptor beta chains sequenced from a single sample in a study of blood T cell repertoires in COVID-19. Sequencing was performed with immunoSEQ multiplex PCR; in TCRdb, only in-frame clones are kept and a portion is missing. The profile covers some 140,000 clones, with 70% to 85% appearing a single time and approximately 4% taken by the ten largest. The sequencing sample was made of peripheral blood. Receptor source: a man in his 60s with acute or convalescent COVID-19.

This clone was counted a few times. The chain links TRBV10-3 to TRBJ2-2; maybe TRBD2 (6 bases). The ends were cut back, 11 bases at V and 2 bases at J, with 15 bases in the middle. Germline V gene data show CDR1 as ENHRY and CDR2 as SYGVKD. This CDR3 spans 14 amino acids. CDR3 coding DNA: TGTGCCTCCCACCGGGACTCAAACACCGGGGAGCTGTTTTTT. This codes for CASHRDSNTGELFF.

V usage is TRBV19 and J usage is TRBJ1-5, with 7 bases matching TRBD1. V lost 5 bases to trimming and J lost 5 bases; unmatched junction nucleotides: 6. Per the germline V gene, CDR1 is LNHDA and CDR2 is SQIVND (reference sequence). The CDR3 runs to 14 residues. The CDR3 is CASSSNRGDQPQHF. The CDR3 DNA follows: TGTGCCAGTAGTTCGAACAGGGGCGATCAGCCCCAGCATTTT.

The count of this clone is one. The chain joins TRBV5-1 to TRBJ1-6; tentatively, D is TRBD1 (6 bases). The CDR3 contains 16 residues. V lost 2 bases and J lost 6, with 15 bases in between. Germline V gene lookup returns CDR1 SGHRS and CDR2 YFSETQ. The DNA of the CDR3 is TGCGCCAGCAGCTTAGTCTCCGGGGGGCGTAATTCACCCCTCCACTTT. It specifies CASSLVSGGRNSPLHF.